Sequencing of this TCR beta chain was carried out in a study of tumor-infiltrating lymphocytes in primary liver carcinoma. Across the whole study: There were tumors of stage T1-T3 N0M0, each 4.2 to 10 cm across. Per sample, productive TCRbeta reads numbered roughly 3.65 to 7.13 million, similar across tissue types. Regarding the study as a whole: Tumor-adjacent and tumor-blood pairs shared a smaller degree of overlap than tumor region pairs. When set against blood, tumors had a significantly higher top-250-clone fraction (p = 0.039).

They got blood RNA out of unsorted whole blood and also pulled out germline DNA. The authors made TCR beta cDNA from around 500 ng total RNA with a constant-region primer. Generation of the TCR beta libraries relied on three nested multiplex PCR rounds using slightly modified ARM-PCR. The first two PCR rounds used TRBV1-TRBV30 primers with a Cbeta primer, roughly 10 cycles each. Using its own MiXCR run on the multiplex PCR reads, TCRdb lists one record per CDR3 protein. The sample has around 330,000 distinct CDR3 sequences; around three fifths are singletons. Germline CDR1 is SGHRS and CDR2 is YFSETQ. The length of the CDR3 is 14 residues. To note about this clonotype: What it binds is not known. Mismatch with germline at one junction end may stem from a read error.

The rearrangement joins TRBV5-1 to TRBJ2-1; D remains ambiguous. The material sequenced was peripheral blood. This receptor was identified in a woman in her 30s with primary liver carcinoma and hepatitis B virus infection. CDR3 sequence (DNA): TGCGCCAGCAACTTGGGCGGAGAGTACAATGAGCAGTTCTTC. Its translation: CASNLGGEYNEQFF.